This record covers a single T cell receptor (beta chain). Additional DNA sequences in this sample encode the identical CDR3. The sample is drawn from a study of blood T cell repertoires in COVID-19. The CDR3 has 13 residues. The ends were cut back, 2 bases at V and 1 base at J, with 5 bases in the middle. CDR1 MNHEY and CDR2 SVGAGI come from the germline V gene. The protocol was immunoSEQ multiplex PCR, while the TCRdb copy is restricted to in-frame clones and leaves out a portion. Found here are hundreds of thousands of clones, over 75% of them singletons; the top ten hold roughly 2.5%. The J gene is TRBJ1-1, the V gene TRBV6-5; weak D call: TRBD1 (5 bases). Sequencing was carried out using PBMCs or T cells enriched from blood (not recorded which). The source of this sequence is a woman aged 18-29 years who had recovered from COVID-19. The CDR3 loop is CASSYRGNTEAFF. CDR3 DNA sequence: TGTGCCAGCAGTTACAGGGGGAACACTGAAGCTTTCTTT.